This TCR beta chain was sequenced in a study of EBV T-cell therapy then PD-1 blockade in nasopharyngeal carcinoma. The CDR3 is 15 residues long. Germline assignment: CDR1 MNHEY and CDR2 SVGEGT. Trimming removed 0 bases from V and 0 bases from J, with 9 bases in between. Comments on this clone: Its matching antigen is unknown.

TCRdb's copy holds only in-frame clones and misses some; the assay was immunoSEQ multiplex PCR. Among around 19,000 clones listed, 80% to 85% were seen once. Treatment of the sample: AdE1-LMPpoly-expanded autologous EBV-specific T-cell therapy followed by anti-PD-1 nivolumab. This receptor was taken from a man aged 40-49 years with nasopharyngeal carcinoma. Source: CD8+ T cells from blood, taken at day 0 from a patient whose treatment included autologous EBV-specific T cells and nivolumab. The chain carries TRBV6-2 or TRBV6-3 and TRBJ2-7; D is unclear. The CDR3 sequence is CASSYSAESSYEQYF. CDR3 nucleotides: TGTGCCAGCAGTTACTCCGCCGAGAGCTCCTACGAGCAGTACTTC.